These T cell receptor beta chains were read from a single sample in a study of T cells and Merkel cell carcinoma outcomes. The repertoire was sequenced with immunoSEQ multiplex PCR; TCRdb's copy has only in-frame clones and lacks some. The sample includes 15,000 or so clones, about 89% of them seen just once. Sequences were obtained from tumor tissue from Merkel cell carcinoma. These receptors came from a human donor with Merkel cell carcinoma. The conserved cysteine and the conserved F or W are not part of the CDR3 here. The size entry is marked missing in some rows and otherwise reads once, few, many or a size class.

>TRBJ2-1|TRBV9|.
ASSSTSSVAGENEQF
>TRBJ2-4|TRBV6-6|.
AGRAGGPENIQY
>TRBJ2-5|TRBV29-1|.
SVEFGGETQY
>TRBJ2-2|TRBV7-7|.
ASSLGGGSTGELF
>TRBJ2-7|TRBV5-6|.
ASSASGQGIDEQY
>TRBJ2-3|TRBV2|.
ASKLAGGATDTQY
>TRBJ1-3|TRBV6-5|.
ASSLGPGNTIY
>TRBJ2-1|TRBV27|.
ASGVLAGGRNEQF
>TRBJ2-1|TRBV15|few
ATSRDRATSYNEQF
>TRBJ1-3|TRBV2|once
ASSDSLGNTIY
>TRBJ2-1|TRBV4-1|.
ASSQEDGRYNEQF
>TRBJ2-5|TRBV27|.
ASSPRQSLFRETQY
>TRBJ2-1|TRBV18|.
ASSPTNYLRGNEQF
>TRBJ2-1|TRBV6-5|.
ASSYSLMSDNEQF
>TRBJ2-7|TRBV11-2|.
ASTLGASYEQY
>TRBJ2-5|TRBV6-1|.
ASSEGLPPKTQY
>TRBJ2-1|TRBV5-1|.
ASSWDSGEQF
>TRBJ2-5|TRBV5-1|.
ASSPGLAGGPETQY
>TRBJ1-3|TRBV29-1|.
SVGIGGSGNTIY
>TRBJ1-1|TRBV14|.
ASSLGRRGTEAF
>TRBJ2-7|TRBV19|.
ASSIPGQGLIEQY
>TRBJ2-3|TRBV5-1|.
ASGQGSTDTQY
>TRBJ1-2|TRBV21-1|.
ASSKHYGYT
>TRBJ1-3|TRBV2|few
ASGGAVSGNTIY
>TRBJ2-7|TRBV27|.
ASSRADSPTYEQY
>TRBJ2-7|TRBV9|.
ASSASSRAFHGGKQY
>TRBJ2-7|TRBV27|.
ASSPIPKLGGQY
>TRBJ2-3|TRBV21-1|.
ASPSRGVPIDTDTQY
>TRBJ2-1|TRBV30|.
GLGDNEQF
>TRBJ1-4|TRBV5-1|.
ASSSRGVTNEKLF
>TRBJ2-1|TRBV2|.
ASQRGDNEQF
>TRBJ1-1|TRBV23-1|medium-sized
ASSLTAAPNTEAF
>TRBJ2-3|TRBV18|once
ASSPGTGPDTQY
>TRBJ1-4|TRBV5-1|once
ASSTAGSDREKLF
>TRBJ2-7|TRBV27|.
ASSFSSYEQY
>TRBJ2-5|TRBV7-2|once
ASSPWGLAGAYQETQY
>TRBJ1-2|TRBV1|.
TSSPRGEECYGYT
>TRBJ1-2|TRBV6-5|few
ASIPSWTGSYGYT
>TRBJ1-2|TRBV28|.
ASNSKRGGYT
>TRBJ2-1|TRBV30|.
AWSLPGGSNEQF
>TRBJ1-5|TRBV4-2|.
ASSQEGYGQPQH
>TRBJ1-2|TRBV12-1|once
ASTVDTYGYT
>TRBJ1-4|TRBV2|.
ASSGQPNEKLF
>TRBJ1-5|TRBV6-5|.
ASKSGLNQPQH
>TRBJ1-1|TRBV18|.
ASSPTQGSNTEAF
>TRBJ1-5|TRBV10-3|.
ATRGTGTDNQPQH
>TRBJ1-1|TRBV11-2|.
ASSLGQPF
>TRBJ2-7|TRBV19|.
ASRDLAAYEQY
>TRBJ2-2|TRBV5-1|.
ASSLGMGQGASGELF